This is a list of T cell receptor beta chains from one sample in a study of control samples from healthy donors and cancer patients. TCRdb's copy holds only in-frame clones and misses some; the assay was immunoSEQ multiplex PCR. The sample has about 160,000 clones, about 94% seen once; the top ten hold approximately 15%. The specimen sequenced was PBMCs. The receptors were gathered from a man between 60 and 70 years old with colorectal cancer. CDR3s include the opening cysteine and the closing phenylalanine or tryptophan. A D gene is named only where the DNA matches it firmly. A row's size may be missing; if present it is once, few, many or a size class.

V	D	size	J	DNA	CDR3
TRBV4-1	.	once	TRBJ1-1	TGCGCCAGCAGCCATCAGAACACTGAAGCTTTCTTT	CASSHQNTEAFF
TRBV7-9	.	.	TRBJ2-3	TGTGCCAGCGAAGGTGCCACAGATACGCAGTATTTT	CASEGATDTQYF
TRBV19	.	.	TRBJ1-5	TGTGCCAGTAGTATATGGAGTAATCAGCCCCAGCATTTT	CASSIWSNQPQHF
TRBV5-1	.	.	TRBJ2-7	TGCGCCAGCAGCTTCTCAGGGACGGATCAGTACGAGCAGTACTTC	CASSFSGTDQYEQYF
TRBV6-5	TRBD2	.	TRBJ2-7	TGTGCCAGCAGCCGGACTAGTAACTACGAGCAGTACTTC	CASSRTSNYEQYF
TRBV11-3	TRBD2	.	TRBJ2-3	TGTGCCAGCAGCTCCCTAGCGGGGGGGACAGATACGCAGTATTTT	CASSSLAGGTDTQYF
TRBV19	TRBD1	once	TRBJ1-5	TGTGCCAGTACCTCCAACCCCGGGACAGGGGGAAGTCAGCCCCAGCATTTT	CASTSNPGTGGSQPQHF
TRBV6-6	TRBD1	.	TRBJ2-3	TGTGCCAGCAGTTACAGCGAGGACAGGGGAGATACGCAGTATTTT	CASSYSEDRGDTQYF
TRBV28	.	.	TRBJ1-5	TGTGCCAGCAGTCCCACACTTAATATGTATCAGCCCCAGCATTTT	CASSPTLNMYQPQHF
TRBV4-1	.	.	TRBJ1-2	TGCGCCAGCAGCCTAAGGGATGGAACTAACTATGGCTACACCTTC	CASSLRDGTNYGYTF
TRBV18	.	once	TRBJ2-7	TGTGCCAGCTCACCCGCCGGGACAATCCCTTACGAGCAGTACTTC	CASSPAGTIPYEQYF
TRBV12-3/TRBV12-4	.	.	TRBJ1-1	TGTGCCAGCAGTTTTGAAGGGGGGAGAGCTTTCTTT	CASSFEGGRAFF
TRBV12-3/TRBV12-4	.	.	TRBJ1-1	TGTGCCAGCAGTTTTTATCGGGGTACTGAAGCTTTCTTT	CASSFYRGTEAFF
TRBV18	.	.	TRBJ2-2	TGTGCCAGCTCACCACGCGACACAGGGTCCGGGGAGCTGTTTTTT	CASSPRDTGSGELFF
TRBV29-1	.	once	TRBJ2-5	TGCAGCGTTGCCGGCAGTCAAGAGACCCAGTACTTC	CSVAGSQETQYF
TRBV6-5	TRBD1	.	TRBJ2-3	TGTGCCAGCAGTTCCGACAGGGGGCGATCAGATACGCAGTATTTT	CASSSDRGRSDTQYF
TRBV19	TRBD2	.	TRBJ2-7	TGTGCCAGTAGTACGATGCAAGCGGGGGGGCCTCACGAGCAGTACTTC	CASSTMQAGGPHEQYF
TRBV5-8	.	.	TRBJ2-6	TGTGCCAGCAGCTTGGAGGGCTTTTCTGGGGCCAACGTCCTGACTTTC	CASSLEGFSGANVLTF
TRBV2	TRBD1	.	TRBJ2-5	TGTGCCAGCAGCCCCGGGACAGCAGAGACCCAGTACTTC	CASSPGTAETQYF
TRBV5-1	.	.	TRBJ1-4	TGCGCCAGCAGCCGCGACCGAGGTGAAAAACTGTTTTTT	CASSRDRGEKLFF
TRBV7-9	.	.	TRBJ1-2	TGTGCCAGCAGCTTAGTTGGTCAGGGCTACACCTTC	CASSLVGQGYTF
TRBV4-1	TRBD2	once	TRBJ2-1	TGCGCCAGCAGCCAAGAACGGGGACTAGCGTCCTACAATGAGCAGTTCTTC	CASSQERGLASYNEQFF
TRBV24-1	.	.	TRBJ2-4	TGTGCCACCCGCCCTAGGGGACACGGCGGCATTCAGTACTTC	CATRPRGHGGIQYF
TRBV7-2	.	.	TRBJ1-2	TGTGCCAGCAGCTTAGAAATGGACTATGGCTACACCTTC	CASSLEMDYGYTF
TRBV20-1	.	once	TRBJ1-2	TGCAGCACACAGGGTAACTATGGCTACACCTTC	CSTQGNYGYTF
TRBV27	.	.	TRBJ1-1	TGTGCCAGCAGTTTAATATCGATGGGGAACACTGAAGCTTTCTTT	CASSLISMGNTEAFF
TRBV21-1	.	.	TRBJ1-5	TGTGCCAGCACCCCAGACAGTTCCCCTCAGTGGCCCCAGCATTTT	CASTPDSSPQWPQHF
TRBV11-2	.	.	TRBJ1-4	TGTGCCAGCAGCTTAGATTCCAACGCCGAAAAACTGTTTTTT	CASSLDSNAEKLFF
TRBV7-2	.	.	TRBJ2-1	TGTGCCAGCAGACCAGGAGGGAGTTACAATGAGCAGTTCTTC	CASRPGGSYNEQFF
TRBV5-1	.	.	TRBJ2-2	TGCGCCAGCGCCGTGGGTGGCACCGGGGAGCTGTTTTTT	CASAVGGTGELFF
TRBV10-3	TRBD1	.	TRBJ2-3	TGTGCCATCAGGGCGACAGGGGATCCAGATACGCAGTATTTT	CAIRATGDPDTQYF
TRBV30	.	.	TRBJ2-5	TGTGCCTGGAACGTAAACCAAGAGACCCAGTACTTC	CAWNVNQETQYF
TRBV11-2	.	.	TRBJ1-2	TGTGCCAGCAGCTTAGGACGGTCTAGGAACTATGGCTACACCTTC	CASSLGRSRNYGYTF
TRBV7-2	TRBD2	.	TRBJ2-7	TGTGCCAGCAGCTTGGGGACTAGCGGGGGGTCCTACGAGCAGTACTTC	CASSLGTSGGSYEQYF
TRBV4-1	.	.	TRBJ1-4	TGCGCCAGCAGCCGTTCAGGGGATACTAATGAAAAACTGTTTTTT	CASSRSGDTNEKLFF
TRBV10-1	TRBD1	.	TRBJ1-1	TGCGCCAGCAAGTTCGGGACAGGATTGAACACTGAAGCTTTCTTT	CASKFGTGLNTEAFF
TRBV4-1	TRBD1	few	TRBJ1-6	TGCGCCAGCAGCCACACAGGGGTTGTTAATTCACCCCTCCACTTT	CASSHTGVVNSPLHF
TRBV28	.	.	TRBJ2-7	TGTGCCAGCAGTTGGACCAGGAGCTCCTACGAGCAGTACTTC	CASSWTRSSYEQYF
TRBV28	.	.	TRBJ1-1	TGTGCCAGCAGTTTATCATATTCCGGCAGCTCTGAAGCTTTCTTT	CASSLSYSGSSEAFF
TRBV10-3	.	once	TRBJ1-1	TGTGCCATCACGAGGGGGGACACTGAAGCTTTCTTT	CAITRGDTEAFF
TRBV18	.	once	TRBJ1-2	TGTGCCAGCTCACCACTAGCTCCTTCTAACTATGGCTACACCTTC	CASSPLAPSNYGYTF
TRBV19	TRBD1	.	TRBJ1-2	TGTGCCAGTAGTACCAGGACAGGGGAACTATTCCACTATGGCTACACCTTC	CASSTRTGELFHYGYTF
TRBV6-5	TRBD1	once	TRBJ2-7	TGTGCCAGCAGGGACAGGGAGTCCTACGAGCAGTACTTC	CASRDRESYEQYF
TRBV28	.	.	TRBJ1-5	TGTGCCAGCAGTTTACATGAGGTTAGCAATCAGCCCCAGCATTTT	CASSLHEVSNQPQHF
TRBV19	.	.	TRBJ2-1	TGTGCCAGTAGTCACGTTTACAATGAGCAGTTCTTC	CASSHVYNEQFF
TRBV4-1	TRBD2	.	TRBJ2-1	TGCGCCAGCAGCGCACTAGCGGGGGGGCCCTTGAATGAGCAGTTCTTC	CASSALAGGPLNEQFF
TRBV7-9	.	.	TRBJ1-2	TGTGCCAGCAGCTTAGACCGGATACACCCGGGCTATGGCTACACCTTC	CASSLDRIHPGYGYTF
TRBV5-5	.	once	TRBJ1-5	TGTGCCAGCAGCCGGACAGTTAACAATCAGCCCCAGCATTTT	CASSRTVNNQPQHF
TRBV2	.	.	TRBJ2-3	TGTGCTACCCGCCCAGGTTATAGCACAGATACGCAGTATTTT	CATRPGYSTDTQYF
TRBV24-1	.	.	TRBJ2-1	TGTGCCACCAGTGATAGCTACAAGGGGACTGAGCAGTTCTTC	CATSDSYKGTEQFF
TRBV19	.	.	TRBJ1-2	TGTGCCAGTAGTACAGTAGGTCGCTATGGCTACACCTTC	CASSTVGRYGYTF